These 19 T cell receptor beta chains came from one sample sequenced in a study of blood T cell repertoires in COVID-19. The protocol was immunoSEQ multiplex PCR, while the TCRdb copy is restricted to in-frame clones and leaves out a portion. The sample includes approximately 94,000 clones, approximately 84% seen only once; the top ten take 24%. Sequencing was performed on peripheral blood. The receptors shown here come from a human donor in a cohort sampled during active COVID-19.

CDR3 nucleotide sequence: TGTGCCAGCAGCCCCGCTAGCGCCAAGGTGAACACTGAAGCTTTCTTT. Its protein is CASSPASAKVNTEAFF. The genes are TRBV7-2 and TRBJ1-1; D gene uncertain. The length of the CDR3 is 16 residues. Germline CDR1 reads SGHTA; CDR2 reads FQGNSA. Trimming shortened V by 5 bases and J by 0 bases, and 16 bases separated the two germline ends.

The CDR3 DNA sequence: TGTGCCAGTAGTATAGGATCAGGGTCGCCTAACACTGAAGCTTTCTTT. Translated, it gives CASSIGSGSPNTEAFF. The rearrangement uses TRBV19 and TRBJ1-1; D might be TRBD1 (5 bases). This CDR3 contains 16 residues. V lost 1 base and J lost 2, with 14 bases in between. CDR1 and CDR2 from the germline V gene are LNHDA and SQIVND (reference sequence).

The chain joins TRBV5-1 to TRBJ1-2; weak D call: TRBD1 (5 bases). From germline, CDR1 is SGHRS and CDR2 YFSETQ. This CDR3 has 13 amino acids. V was clipped by 3 bases and J by 2 bases, with 8 bases between them. The CDR3: CASSSGGNYGYTF. The CDR3 coding sequence is TGCGCCAGCAGCTCCGGGGGGAACTATGGCTACACCTTC. The variable domain in full, with the rest retrieved from reference TRBV5-1 and TRBJ1-2, is KAGVTQTPRYLIKTRGQQVTLSCSPISGHRSVSWYQQTPGQGLQFLFEYFSETQRNKGNFPGRFSGRQFSNSRSEMNVSTLELGDSALYLCASSSGGNYGYTFGSGTRLTVV.

This clone came up once. V and J are TRBV28 and TRBJ2-7; maybe TRBD1 (6 bases). This CDR3 is built from 13 residues. V lost 5 bases and J lost 10, with 18 bases in between. CDR1 and CDR2 (germline): MDHEN, SYDVKM. The DNA of the CDR3 is TGTGCCAGCAGTCCCCCGGGGACAACTAAACAGTACTTC. Translated, it gives CASSPPGTTKQYF.

The chain combines TRBV28 with TRBJ1-1; D unresolved. The V end was cut by 6 bases, the J end by 3 bases, with 11 bases between. Germline V CDR1 and CDR2: MDHEN, SYDVKM. The CDR3 runs 13 residues. CDR3 DNA sequence: TGTGCCAGCAGATCCCCCGGTGACACTGAAGCTTTCTTT. Translation: CASRSPGDTEAFF.

The rearrangement joins TRBV11-2 to TRBJ2-7; 8 bases fit TRBD1. J lost 2 bases, V lost 1 base, and 4 bases had no gene match. The CDR3 is made up of 15 amino acids. CDR1 SGHAT and CDR2 FQNNGV come from the germline V gene. The CDR3 loop is CASSLGGQAAYEQYF. CDR3 nucleotide sequence: TGTGCCAGCAGCTTAGGGGGACAGGCTGCCTACGAGCAGTACTTC.

The gene calls are TRBV28 and TRBJ1-1; TRBD1 matches at 8 bases. Germline loops: CDR1 MDHEN, CDR2 SYDVKM. This CDR3 has 14 residues. V shed 11 bases and J 1 base; nucleotides not matched to a gene: 9. CDR3 protein: CASRQGARNTEAFF. As DNA, the CDR3 is TGTGCCTCCCGGCAGGGGGCGCGGAACACTGAAGCTTTCTTT.

The chain is built from TRBV15 and TRBJ1-4; D call uncertain. The germline V and J ends were trimmed by 0 bases and 5 bases, with 4 bases remaining between them. Germline V gene lookup returns CDR1 LNHNV and CDR2 YYDKDF (reference sequence). This CDR3 has 13 amino acids. CDR3 in amino acids: CATSRDLNEKLFF. The CDR3 DNA reads TGTGCCACCAGCAGAGATCTGAATGAAAAACTGTTTTTT. Supplemented by reference TRBV15 and TRBJ1-4, the full variable domain reads DAMVIQNPRYQVTQFGKPVTLSCSQTLNHNVMYWYQQKSSQAPKLLFHYYDKDFNNEADTPDNFQSRRPNTSFCFLDIRSPGLGDTAMYLCATSRDLNEKLFFGSGTQLSVL.

The chain carries TRBV3-1 (or the pseudogene TRBV3-2) and TRBJ2-3; D is perhaps TRBD2 (5 bases). CDR1 and CDR2 from the germline V gene are LGHDT and YNNKEL (reference sequence). This CDR3 is built from 16 residues. V lost 2 bases and J 2 bases, leaving 14 bases between the germline ends. The CDR3 region has the DNA TGTGCCAGCAGCCAAAAGGACTGGAACCCCACAGATACGCAGTATTTT. This gives the protein CASSQKDWNPTDTQYF.

The DNA of the CDR3 is TGTGCCAGCAGCTCCGGACTAGCGGGAGGGGACTCATACGAGCAGTACTTC. Its translation: CASSSGLAGGDSYEQYF. The rearrangement uses TRBV7-6 and TRBJ2-7; TRBD2 agrees at 15 bases. This CDR3 region has 17 residues. With V trimmed by 4 bases and J by 4 bases, 8 bases remained unmatched. Germline V lookup: CDR1 SGHVS, CDR2 FNYEAQ.

This chain uses TRBV29-1 with TRBJ1-1; D gene unclear. From germline, CDR1 is SQVTM and CDR2 ANQGSEA. V shed 4 bases and J shed 2 bases, with 17 bases lying between them. There are 15 residues in the CDR3. CDR3 sequence reads: CSVAGGMMVNTEAFF. The DNA of the CDR3 is TGCAGCGTTGCCGGCGGGATGATGGTTAACACTGAAGCTTTCTTT.

This clone was recorded once. The chain couples TRBV9 to TRBJ2-2; 9 bases map to TRBD2. V was pared by 4 bases and J by 4 bases, with 14 bases of the junction left unmatched. Germline-derived CDR1 and CDR2 are SGDLS and YYNGEE. This CDR3 region has 18 residues. The CDR3 DNA sequence: TGTGCCAGCAGCTCAGCTGGGCGGGAGGGCCTGCCCACCGGGGAGCTGTTTTTT. Its translation: CASSSAGREGLPTGELFF.

This rearrangement joins TRBV28 to TRBJ2-6; 13 bases match TRBD2. The V gene end was trimmed by 3 bases and the J gene end by 2 bases; junction bases not matched to a gene: 4. Germline values: CDR1 MDHEN, CDR2 SYDVKM. This CDR3 is 18 amino acids long. CDR3 sequence reads: CASSLLGLAGAGANVLTF. In DNA form, the CDR3 reads TGTGCCAGCAGTTTGCTAGGACTAGCGGGAGCTGGGGCCAACGTCCTGACTTTC.

This chain connects TRBV18 to TRBJ1-4; 8 nucleotides line up with TRBD1. CDR3 size: 15 residues. Germline V CDR1 and CDR2: KGHSH, LQKENI. The V segment lost 0 bases and the J segment 4 bases; nucleotides outside the gene matches: 1. The CDR3 DNA reads as TGTGCCAGCTCACCACCGACAGGGGTTAATGAAAAACTGTTTTTT. Residues: CASSPPTGVNEKLFF.

The chain employs TRBV5-1 and TRBJ2-5; D gene ambiguous. Germline V gene sequence: CDR1 SGHRS, CDR2 YFSETQ. The CDR3 runs to 11 residues. V lost 6 bases to trimming and J lost 5 bases, with 8 bases between them. The CDR3 protein is CASTSQETQYF. The CDR3 DNA follows: TGCGCCAGCACGTCCCAGGAGACCCAGTACTTC.

This chain connects TRBV7-2 to TRBJ2-5, with D possibly being TRBD2 (5 bases). The length of the CDR3 is 13 residues. Trimming left V 11 bases short and J 5 bases short, with 18 bases between. Germline loops: CDR1 SGHTA, CDR2 FQGNSA. The CDR3 nucleotides read TGTGCCGCAGGTGGTGTTCCGGGGGAGACCCAGTACTTC. This codes for CAAGGVPGETQYF.

This clone was picked up a small number of times. The V gene is TRBV6-6, the J gene TRBJ1-1; D might be TRBD1 (6 bases). V lost 0 bases, J lost 7 bases, and 18 bases lay in between. The CDR3 sequence is 16 residues long. The germline V gene has CDR1 MNHNY and CDR2 SVGAGI (reference sequence). The CDR3 protein is CASSYSNGGLGGEAFF. CDR3 DNA sequence: TGTGCCAGCAGTTACTCGAACGGGGGGCTTGGTGGTGAAGCTTTCTTT.

The chain uses TRBV19 and TRBJ1-1; D perhaps matches TRBD1 (5 bases). V was pared by 5 bases and J by 6 bases, with 16 bases between. Germline lookup yields CDR1 LNHDA and CDR2 SQIVND (reference sequence). The CDR3 totals 14 residues. As DNA, the CDR3 is TGTGCCAGTAGTGAACAGGCGCTACGAGCTGAAGCTTTCTTT. Protein sequence: CASSEQALRAEAFF.

The chain links TRBV6-6 to TRBJ1-2; 7 nucleotides match TRBD1. Germline trimming cut 10 bases from V and 7 bases from J; bases unmatched to any gene: 18. The length of the CDR3 is 15 residues. CDR1 MNHNY and CDR2 SVGAGI come from the germline V gene (reference sequence). Here the CDR3 reads CATHPKGRGQAGYTF. The CDR3 DNA follows: TGTGCCACCCATCCGAAGGGTAGGGGGCAGGCTGGCTACACCTTC.